This T cell receptor beta chain was sequenced during a study of cytomegalovirus exposure and HLA in healthy donors. CDR1 MNHEY and CDR2 SMNVEV come from the germline V gene (reference sequence). The CDR3 runs 13 residues. The V end lost 5 bases, the J end lost 6 bases, and 8 bases lay between the germline ends. Use of 60 Vbeta and 13 Jbeta primers characterized the PCR. TCRdb keeps only in-frame clones here, not all; method: immunoSEQ multiplex PCR. The sample contains more than 95,000 clones, around 74% of which appear only once. This TCR came from a female donor in good health and CMV-seropositive. The chain joins TRBV27 to TRBJ1-6; no definite D call. Sequenced input: PBMCs. CDR3 nucleotide sequence: TGTGCCAGCAGTCAGCGAAGTAATTCACCCCTCCACTTT. Protein sequence: CASSQRSNSPLHF.